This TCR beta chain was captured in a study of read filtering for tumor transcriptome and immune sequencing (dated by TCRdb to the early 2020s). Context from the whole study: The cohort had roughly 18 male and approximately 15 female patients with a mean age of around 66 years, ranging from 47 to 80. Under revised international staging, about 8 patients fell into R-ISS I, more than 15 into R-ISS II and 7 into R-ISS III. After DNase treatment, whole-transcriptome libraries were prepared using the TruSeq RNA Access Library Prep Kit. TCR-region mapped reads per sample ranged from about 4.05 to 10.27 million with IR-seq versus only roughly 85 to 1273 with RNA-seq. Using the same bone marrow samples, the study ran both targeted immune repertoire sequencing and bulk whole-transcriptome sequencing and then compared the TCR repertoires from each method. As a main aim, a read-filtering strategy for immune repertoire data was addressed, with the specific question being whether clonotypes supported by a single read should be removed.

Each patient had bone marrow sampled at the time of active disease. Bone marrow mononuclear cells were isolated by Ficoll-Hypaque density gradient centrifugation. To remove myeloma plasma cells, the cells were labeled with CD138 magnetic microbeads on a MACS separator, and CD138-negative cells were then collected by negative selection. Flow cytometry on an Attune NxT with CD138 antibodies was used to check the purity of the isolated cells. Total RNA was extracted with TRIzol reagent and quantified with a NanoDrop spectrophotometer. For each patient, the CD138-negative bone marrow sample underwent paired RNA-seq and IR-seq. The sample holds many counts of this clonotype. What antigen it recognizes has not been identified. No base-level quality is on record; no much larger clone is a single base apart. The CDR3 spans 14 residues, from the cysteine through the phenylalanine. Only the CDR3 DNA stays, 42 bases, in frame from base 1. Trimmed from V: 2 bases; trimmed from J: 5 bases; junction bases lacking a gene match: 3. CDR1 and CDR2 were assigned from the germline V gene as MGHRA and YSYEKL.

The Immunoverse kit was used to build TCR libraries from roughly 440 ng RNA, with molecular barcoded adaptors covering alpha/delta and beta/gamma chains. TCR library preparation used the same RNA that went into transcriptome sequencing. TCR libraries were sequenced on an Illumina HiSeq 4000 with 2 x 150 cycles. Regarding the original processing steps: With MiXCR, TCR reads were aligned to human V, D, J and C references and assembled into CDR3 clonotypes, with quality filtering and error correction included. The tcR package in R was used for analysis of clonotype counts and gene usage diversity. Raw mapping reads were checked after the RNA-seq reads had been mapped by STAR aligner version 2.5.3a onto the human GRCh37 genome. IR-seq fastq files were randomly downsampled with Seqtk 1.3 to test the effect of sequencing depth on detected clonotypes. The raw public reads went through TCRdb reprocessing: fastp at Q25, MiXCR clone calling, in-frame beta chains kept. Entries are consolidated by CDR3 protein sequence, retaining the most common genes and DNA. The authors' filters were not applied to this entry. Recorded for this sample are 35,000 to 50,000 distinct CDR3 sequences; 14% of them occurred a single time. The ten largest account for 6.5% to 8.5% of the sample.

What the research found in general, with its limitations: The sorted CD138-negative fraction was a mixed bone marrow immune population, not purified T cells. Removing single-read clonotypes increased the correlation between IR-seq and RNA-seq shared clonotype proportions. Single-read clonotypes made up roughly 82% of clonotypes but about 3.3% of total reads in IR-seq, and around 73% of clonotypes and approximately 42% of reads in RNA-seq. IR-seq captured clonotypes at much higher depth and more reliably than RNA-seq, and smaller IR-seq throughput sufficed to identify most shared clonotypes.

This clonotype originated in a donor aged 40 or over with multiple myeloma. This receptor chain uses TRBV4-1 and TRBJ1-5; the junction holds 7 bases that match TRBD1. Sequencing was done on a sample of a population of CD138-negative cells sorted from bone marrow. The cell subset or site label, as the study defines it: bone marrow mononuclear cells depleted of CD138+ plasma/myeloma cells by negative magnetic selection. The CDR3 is CASSQPGQYQPQHF. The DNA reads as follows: TGCGCCAGCAGCCAACCGGGACAGTATCAGCCCCAGCATTTT.